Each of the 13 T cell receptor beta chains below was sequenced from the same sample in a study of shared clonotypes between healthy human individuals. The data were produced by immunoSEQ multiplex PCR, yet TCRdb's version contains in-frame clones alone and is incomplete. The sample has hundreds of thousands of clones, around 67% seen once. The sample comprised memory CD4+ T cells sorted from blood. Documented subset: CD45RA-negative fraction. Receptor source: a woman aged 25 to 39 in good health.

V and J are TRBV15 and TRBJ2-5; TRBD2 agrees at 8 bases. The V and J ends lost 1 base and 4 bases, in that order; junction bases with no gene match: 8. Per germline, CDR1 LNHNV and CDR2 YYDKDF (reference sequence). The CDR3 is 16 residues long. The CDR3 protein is CATSRGNGRARETQYF. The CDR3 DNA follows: TGTGCCACCAGCAGAGGGAACGGGAGGGCCAGAGAGACCCAGTACTTC.

CDR3 sequence reads: CSLESSYNEQFF. The DNA for the CDR3 is TGCAGTTTGGAGAGCTCCTACAATGAGCAGTTCTTC. The genes are TRBV29-1 and TRBJ2-1; D unclear. Germline V gives CDR1 SQVTM, CDR2 ANQGSEA. The CDR3 is made up of 12 amino acids.

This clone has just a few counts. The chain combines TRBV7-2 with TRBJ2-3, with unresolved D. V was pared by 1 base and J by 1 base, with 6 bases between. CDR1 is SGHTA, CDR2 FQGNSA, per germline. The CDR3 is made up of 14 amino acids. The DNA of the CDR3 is TGTGCCAGCAGCTTAGAATCCGGCACAGATACGCAGTATTTT. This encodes CASSLESGTDTQYF. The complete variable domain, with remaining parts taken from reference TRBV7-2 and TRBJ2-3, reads GAGVSQSPSNKVTEKGKDVELRCDPISGHTALYWYRQSLGQGLEFLIYFQGNSAPDKSGLPSDRFSAERTGGSVSTLTIQRTQQEDSAVYLCASSLESGTDTQYFGPGTRLTVL.

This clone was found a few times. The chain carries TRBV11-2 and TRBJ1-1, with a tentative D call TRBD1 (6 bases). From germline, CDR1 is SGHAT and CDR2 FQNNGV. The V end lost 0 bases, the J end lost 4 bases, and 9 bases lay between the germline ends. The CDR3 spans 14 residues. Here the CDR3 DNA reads TGTGCCAGCAGCTTAGAAGGGGGGGTCACTGAAGCTTTCTTT. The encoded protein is CASSLEGGVTEAFF. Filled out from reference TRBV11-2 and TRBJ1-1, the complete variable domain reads EAGVAQSPRYKIIEKRQSVAFWCNPISGHATLYWYQQILGQGPKLLIQFQNNGVVDDSQLPKDRFSAERLKGVDSTLKIQPAKLEDSAVYLCASSLEGGVTEAFFGQGTRLTVV.

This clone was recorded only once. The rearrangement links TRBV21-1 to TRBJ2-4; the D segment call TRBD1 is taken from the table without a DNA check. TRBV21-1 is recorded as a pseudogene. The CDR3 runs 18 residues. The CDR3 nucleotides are TGTGCCAGCAGCAAAGTTAGGACCAGGACAGCGACTTTAAACATTCAGTACTTC. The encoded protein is CASSKVRTRTATLNIQYF.

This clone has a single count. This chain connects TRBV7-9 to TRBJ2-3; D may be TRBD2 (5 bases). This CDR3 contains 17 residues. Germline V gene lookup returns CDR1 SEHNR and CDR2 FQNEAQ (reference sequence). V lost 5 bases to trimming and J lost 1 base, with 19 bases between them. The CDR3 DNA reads TGTGCCAGCAGCCTCCGGGCCGGACTCGATCGCACAGATACGCAGTATTTT. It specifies CASSLRAGLDRTDTQYF.

DNA of the CDR3: TGTGCCAGCAGCTTATGGGGACTAGTTGCCGATACGCAGTATTTT. Its protein is CASSLWGLVADTQYF. The genes are TRBV7-3 and TRBJ2-3; TRBD2 matches 8 bases. After removal of 2 bases from V and 6 bases from J, the junction contained 7 bases not matched to a gene. Germline V gives CDR1 SGHTA, CDR2 FQGTGA. The CDR3 runs 15 residues.

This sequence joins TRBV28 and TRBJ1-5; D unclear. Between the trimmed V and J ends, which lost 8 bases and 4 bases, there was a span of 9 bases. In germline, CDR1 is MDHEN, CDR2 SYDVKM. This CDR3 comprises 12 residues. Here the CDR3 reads CASWYPNQPQHF. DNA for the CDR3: TGTGCCAGCTGGTACCCAAATCAGCCCCAGCATTTT.

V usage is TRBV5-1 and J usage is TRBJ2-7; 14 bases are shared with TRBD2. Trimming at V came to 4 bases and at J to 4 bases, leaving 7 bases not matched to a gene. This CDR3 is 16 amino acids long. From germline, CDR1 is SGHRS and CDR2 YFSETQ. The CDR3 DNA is TGCGCCAGCAGCCAGGGACTAGCGGGAGTAGGATACGAGCAGTACTTC. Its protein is CASSQGLAGVGYEQYF.

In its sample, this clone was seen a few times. CDR3 coding DNA: TGTGCCAGCAGTGAAGGAATAGCGGAGGGGTACCAAGAGACCCAGTACTTC. It encodes CASSEGIAEGYQETQYF. The chain uses TRBV25-1 and TRBJ2-5; possible D gene TRBD2, 6 bases. The germline V and J ends were trimmed by 2 bases and 0 bases, with 16 bases remaining between them. CDR3 length equals 17 residues. Germline values: CDR1 MGHDK, CDR2 SYGVNS.

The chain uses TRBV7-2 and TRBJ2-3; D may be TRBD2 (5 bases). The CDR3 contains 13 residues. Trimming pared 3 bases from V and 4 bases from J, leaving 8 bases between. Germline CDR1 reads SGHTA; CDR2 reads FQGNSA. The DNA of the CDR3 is TGTGCCAGCAGCTTCCGGGGAGCAGATACGCAGTATTTT. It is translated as CASSFRGADTQYF.

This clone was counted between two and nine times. The CDR3 region has the DNA TGTGCCAGCAGGTCGCCGGGACAGGGTAGGGAGACCCAGTACTTC. Its translation is CASRSPGQGRETQYF. The chain combines TRBV27 with TRBJ2-5; 9 nucleotides match TRBD1. This CDR3 comprises 15 residues. After removal of 6 bases from V and 5 bases from J, the junction contained 10 bases not matched to a gene. The germline gives CDR1 MNHEY, CDR2 SMNVEV (reference sequence).

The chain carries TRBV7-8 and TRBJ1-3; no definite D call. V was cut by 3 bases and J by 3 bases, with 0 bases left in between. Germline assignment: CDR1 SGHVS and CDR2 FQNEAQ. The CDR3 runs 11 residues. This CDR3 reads CASSFGNTIYF. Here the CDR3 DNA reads TGTGCCAGCAGCTTTGGAAACACCATATATTTT.